The clone carrying this TCR beta chain was found many times. The antigen remains undetermined. PBMCs stored at -80 C, 2 million in total, were the source of the unsorted libraries. The data were taken from a study of neurological immune-mediated disorders. V lost 1 base and J 0 bases, leaving 7 bases between the germline ends. The germline CDR1 and CDR2 sequences are SGHVS and FNYEAQ. The CDR3 loop spans 15 amino acids. Synthesis of cDNA was carried out by template-switch 5'RACE. The reaction used 10-nucleotide random UMIs. Sequencing runs each yielded over 170 million TCR-beta sequences from 15-18 subjects. MiXCR, applied by TCRdb to the 5' RACE reads, yields one record per CDR3 protein. The sample lists 66,000 or so distinct CDR3 sequences, 4.5% occurring once. Study results and limitations: Among 34 multiple sclerosis patients, 18 had repertoires that phylogenetic grouping placed in one related-CDR3 cluster, a possible signature.

Input material: PBMCs. The J gene is TRBJ2-1, the V gene TRBV7-6; D is possibly TRBD2 (6 bases). This clonotype was sampled from a man aged 25-40 years with multiple sclerosis. The CDR3 nucleotides are TGTGCCAGCAGCTTAGGGGGGGTCTCCTACAATGAGCAGTTCTTC. It translates to CASSLGGVSYNEQFF.